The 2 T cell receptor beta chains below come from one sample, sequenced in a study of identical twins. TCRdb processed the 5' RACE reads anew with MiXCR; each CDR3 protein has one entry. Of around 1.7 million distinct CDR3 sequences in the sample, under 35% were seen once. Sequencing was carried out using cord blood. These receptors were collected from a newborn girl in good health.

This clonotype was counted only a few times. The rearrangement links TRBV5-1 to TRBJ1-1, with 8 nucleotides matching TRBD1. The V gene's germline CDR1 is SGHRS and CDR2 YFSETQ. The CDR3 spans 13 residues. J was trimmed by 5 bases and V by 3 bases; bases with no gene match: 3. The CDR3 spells CASSSDRVTEAFF. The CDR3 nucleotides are TGCGCCAGCAGCTCGGACAGGGTAACTGAAGCTTTCTTT.

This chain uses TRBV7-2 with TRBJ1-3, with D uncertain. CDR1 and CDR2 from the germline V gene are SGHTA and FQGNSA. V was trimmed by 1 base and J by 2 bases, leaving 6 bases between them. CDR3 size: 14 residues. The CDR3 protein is CASSLVGTGNTIYF. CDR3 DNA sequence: TGTGCCAGCAGCTTAGTAGGGACTGGAAACACCATATATTTT.